This section outlines one T cell receptor beta chain sequence together with its context. Its antigen is currently unknown. In germline, CDR1 is SGHKS, CDR2 YYEKEE (reference sequence). There are 15 residues in the CDR3. After removal of 3 bases from V and 2 bases from J, the junction contained 5 bases not matched to a gene. This entry is derived from a study of T cell responses to AZD1222 COVID-19 vaccine. The study, taken as a whole, reports: The donor group comprised mostly white British people and more females; the analysis possibly underestimated clonal diversity. The study found vaccine-associated CD4 TCRs spanning spike, dominant at 160-218 and 743-854. The study sampled repertoires only after the peak T cell response.

Only in-frame clones appear in the TCRdb table, and some are missing; sequencing was by immunoSEQ multiplex PCR. This table has 65,000 to 85,000 clones, 70% to 90% appearing once. This specimen consisted of peripheral blood, obtained 28 days after the second dose of the MenACWY control vaccine. The chain uses TRBV5-5 and TRBJ2-1, with TRBD2 identical over 7 bases. The clonotype was recovered from an adult who received the MenACWY meningococcal vaccine as a control. The CDR3 DNA follows: TGTGCCAGCAGCTCCGCAGGGAGGGCCTACAATGAGCAGTTCTTC. Translation: CASSSAGRAYNEQFF.